The 23 T cell receptor beta chains below come from one sample, sequenced in a study of OX40 agonist ivuxolimab in advanced cancers. Using immunoSEQ multiplex PCR, the repertoire was profiled, and TCRdb retains in-frame clones only, with some absent. Among around 58,000 clones listed, roughly 84% were seen once. The specimen comprised CD4+ or CD8+ T cells sorted from blood, sampled in a trial of the OX40 agonist ivuxolimab. Receptors originate from an adult with an advanced solid tumor such as melanoma, head and neck, liver or kidney cancer.

The chain carries TRBV19 and TRBJ1-6, with D hard to call. The CDR3 runs 14 residues. V was trimmed by 6 bases and J by 7 bases, leaving 13 bases between them. Germline V gives CDR1 LNHDA, CDR2 SQIVND (reference sequence). CDR3 region: CASRKRTGNSPLHF. The CDR3 DNA reads TGTGCCAGTAGGAAAAGGACGGGGAATTCACCCCTCCACTTT.

The table lists this clone with a few counts. This chain joins TRBV29-1 and TRBJ2-6; D is perhaps TRBD1 (5 bases). CDR3 length: 13 residues. The V gene lost 4 bases and the J gene lost 1 base, with 5 bases spanning the gap. Germline CDR1 reads SQVTM; CDR2 reads ANQGSEA. Here the CDR3 DNA reads TGCAGCGTTGGACAGTCTGGGGCCAACGTCCTGACTTTC. Protein product: CSVGQSGANVLTF.

Here the CDR3 DNA reads TGCGCCAGCAGCTTGGCAACTAGAAACTCAGATACGCAGTATTTT. Translating gives CASSLATRNSDTQYF. The V and J genes are TRBV5-1 and TRBJ2-3; possibly TRBD2 for D (5 bases). The V gene lost 0 bases and the J gene lost 4 bases, with 12 bases spanning the gap. This CDR3 is built from 15 residues. Germline values: CDR1 SGHRS, CDR2 YFSETQ.

The V gene is TRBV14, the J gene TRBJ2-7; 14 bases map to TRBD2. CDR1 is SGHDN and CDR2 is FVKESK in the germline V gene. The length of the CDR3 is 18 residues. The trim removed 2 bases at V and 1 base at J, leaving 7 bases unmatched. The CDR3 sequence: CASSQLTSGRALSYEQYF. The CDR3, as DNA: TGTGCCAGCAGCCAACTGACTAGCGGGAGGGCCTTGTCCTACGAGCAGTACTTC. The full variable domain, rest sourced from reference TRBV14 and TRBJ2-7, is EAGVTQFPSHSVIEKGQTVTLRCDPISGHDNLYWYRRVMGKEIKFLLHFVKESKQDESGMPNNRFLAERTGGTYSTLKVQPAELEDSGVYFCASSQLTSGRALSYEQYFGPGTRLTVT.

This chain uses TRBV2 with TRBJ2-3; D not certain. The CDR3 is 13 amino acids. Germline CDR1 and CDR2: SNHLY and FYNNEI. Trimming left V 7 bases short and J 1 base short, with 9 bases between. CDR3 in amino acids: CASTNSRTDTQYF. Written as DNA, the CDR3 is TGTGCCAGCACAAACAGCCGCACAGATACGCAGTATTTT.

The genes are TRBV27 and TRBJ1-1, with a tentative D call TRBD1 (5 bases). V dropped 1 base and J dropped 2 bases, with 14 bases sitting between them. The CDR3 length is 16 residues. Germline CDR1 reads MNHEY; CDR2 reads SMNVEV (reference sequence). CDR3 in amino acids: CASSLLGGNGNTEAFF. The CDR3 DNA sequence: TGTGCCAGCAGTTTATTGGGGGGTAATGGAAACACTGAAGCTTTCTTT.

The chain carries TRBV9 and TRBJ2-1; 9 bases match TRBD1. With V trimmed by 0 bases and J by 7 bases, 5 bases remained unmatched. CDR3 size: 15 residues. Germline CDR1 SGDLS, CDR2 YYNGEE. CDR3 in amino acids: CASSVGAGQGNEQFF. The CDR3 bases are TGTGCCAGCAGCGTAGGGGCGGGACAGGGAAATGAGCAGTTCTTC.

The rearrangement joins TRBV4-3 to TRBJ2-7; the D is unclear. Germline CDR1 and CDR2: LGHNA and YSLEER. V dropped 4 bases and J dropped 5 bases, with 18 bases sitting between them. The CDR3 runs 15 residues. The CDR3 coding sequence is TGCGCCAGCAGCCTTTTCTTAGCAGGCCTCAACGAGCAGTACTTC. Its protein is CASSLFLAGLNEQYF.

V and J are TRBV19 and TRBJ2-3; 7 nucleotides line up with TRBD1. The CDR3 loop spans 13 amino acids. Germline values: CDR1 LNHDA, CDR2 SQIVND (reference sequence). V dropped 4 bases and J dropped 14; count of bases not matched to a gene: 12. CDR3: CASSKGQWRWRYF. The CDR3, as DNA: TGTGCCAGTAGTAAGGGACAGTGGAGGTGGAGGTATTTT.

The chain has TRBV5-1 and TRBJ1-4; tentative D call: TRBD1 (5 bases). Germline CDR1 SGHRS, CDR2 YFSETQ. V was clipped by 0 bases and J by 3 bases, with 12 bases between them. This CDR3 is built from 16 residues. CDR3 nucleotide sequence: TGCGCCAGCAGCTTGGCCCCGGGGGGGTCTAATGAAAAACTGTTTTTT. It yields the protein CASSLAPGGSNEKLFF.

This clone was detected a few times. The rearrangement links TRBV11-2 to TRBJ1-2; maybe TRBD1 (5 bases). Germline loops: CDR1 SGHAT, CDR2 FQNNGV. The CDR3 is made up of 12 amino acids. Between the trimmed V and J ends, which lost 0 bases and 8 bases, there was a span of 7 bases. CDR3 region: CASSLEGEGYTF. CDR3 coding DNA: TGTGCCAGCAGCTTAGAAGGGGAAGGCTACACCTTC.

The chain combines TRBV5-8 with TRBJ2-5; 12 nucleotides match TRBD2. Germline lookup yields CDR1 SGHTS and CDR2 YDEGEE. The CDR3 is 17 residues long. The V segment lost 4 bases and the J segment 0 bases; nucleotides outside the gene matches: 7. The CDR3 protein is CASSPGGTSGYQETQYF. For the CDR3, the DNA is TGTGCCAGCAGCCCGGGAGGGACTAGCGGGTACCAAGAGACCCAGTACTTC.

The chain uses TRBV9 and TRBJ2-5; no reliable D call. This CDR3 has 14 residues. V gave up 0 bases and J gave up 2 bases, with 8 bases separating them. Per germline, CDR1 SGDLS and CDR2 YYNGEE. The CDR3, as DNA: TGTGCCAGCAGCGTAGATCGCACTCAAGAGACCCAGTACTTC. This sequence encodes CASSVDRTQETQYF.

A few counts support this clone. The gene calls are TRBV14 and TRBJ1-5; D ambiguous. The CDR3 loop spans 13 amino acids. Germline V gene sequence: CDR1 SGHDN, CDR2 FVKESK. V was shortened by 2 bases and J by 1 base, with 3 bases between the two germline ends. CDR3 DNA: TGTGCCAGCAGCCAAATGAGCAATCAGCCCCAGCATTTT. It specifies CASSQMSNQPQHF.

The chain is built from TRBV27 and TRBJ1-1; D is unclear. CDR3 length equals 15 residues. CDR1 and CDR2 (germline): MNHEY, SMNVEV (reference sequence). V was shortened by 5 bases and J by 4 bases, with 17 bases between the two germline ends. The CDR3 region is CASSLEGQLGTEAFF. As DNA, the CDR3 is TGTGCCAGCAGTCTTGAAGGTCAACTAGGCACTGAAGCTTTCTTT.

The V gene is TRBV27, the J gene TRBJ2-2; D ambiguous. The CDR3 loop spans 12 amino acids. The germline gives CDR1 MNHEY, CDR2 SMNVEV (reference sequence). V lost 9 bases, J lost 0 bases, and 5 bases lay in between. CDR3 residues: CARLSNTGELFF. For the CDR3, the DNA is TGTGCCAGGTTATCGAACACCGGGGAGCTGTTTTTT.

The genes are TRBV10-3 and TRBJ2-2; perhaps TRBD1 as D (6 bases). This CDR3 spans 16 amino acids. Between the trimmed V and J ends, which lost 0 bases and 6 bases, there was a span of 14 bases. Germline-derived CDR1 and CDR2 are ENHRY and SYGVKD. DNA for the CDR3: TGTGCCATCAGTGAGTCGACACAGGGTCTACCCGGGGAGCTGTTTTTT. It codes for CAISESTQGLPGELFF.

V is TRBV18 and J is TRBJ2-5; 7 bases are a match to TRBD1. This CDR3 is built from 14 residues. Looked up from germline, CDR1 is KGHSH and CDR2 is LQKENI. Germline trimming cut 3 bases from V and 4 bases from J; bases unmatched to any gene: 5. The CDR3 region is CASSPDRVIETQYF. CDR3 nucleotides: TGTGCCAGCTCACCTGACAGGGTTATAGAGACCCAGTACTTC.

The V and J genes are TRBV5-5 and TRBJ1-5, with D possibly TRBD1 on 5 matching bases. The CDR3 runs 14 residues. CDR1 is SGHKS and CDR2 is YYEKEE in the germline V gene (reference sequence). With 4 bases removed from V and 7 bases from J, the gap between germline ends came to 15 bases. In DNA form, the CDR3 reads TGTGCCAGCAGCCAGACAGAGGCCTTCCAGCCCCAGCATTTT. This translates into CASSQTEAFQPQHF.

The chain joins TRBV7-8 to TRBJ1-3, with D unclear. The germline V gene encodes CDR1 SGHVS and CDR2 FQNEAQ. The CDR3 totals 14 residues. The germline V and J ends were trimmed by 2 bases and 6 bases, with 11 bases remaining between them. CDR3 bases: TGTGCCAGCAGCTTAACCTGGACTAAAAACACCATATATTTT. Protein: CASSLTWTKNTIYF.

This chain uses TRBV30 with TRBJ2-3; 8 positions match TRBD2. The germline V gene has CDR1 GTSNPN and CDR2 SVGIG (reference sequence). CDR3 size: 14 residues. The trim removed 3 bases at V and 2 bases at J, leaving 4 bases unmatched. CDR3 residues: CAWRGLVVTDTQYF. DNA for the CDR3: TGTGCCTGGAGGGGACTAGTCGTCACAGATACGCAGTATTTT. Variable domain in full (rest from reference TRBV30 and TRBJ2-3): SQTIHQWPATLVQPVGSPLSLECTVEGTSNPNLYWYRQAAGRGLQLLFYSVGIGQISSEVPQNLSASRPQDRQFILSSKKLLLSDSGFYLCAWRGLVVTDTQYFGPGTRLTVL.

The table lists this clone with a count of one. This rearrangement joins TRBV2 to TRBJ1-2, with no clear D. Between the trimmed V and J ends, which lost 3 bases and 4 bases, there was a span of 9 bases. The length of the CDR3 is 13 residues. In germline, CDR1 is SNHLY, CDR2 FYNNEI. The CDR3 DNA reads as TGTGCCAGCAGTGACAGAGGAAGCTATGGCTACACCTTC. Translated: CASSDRGSYGYTF.

The chain employs TRBV18 and TRBJ1-1; D perhaps matches TRBD1 (5 bases). The CDR3 spans 14 residues. V was shortened by 2 bases and J by 2 bases, with 9 bases between the two germline ends. The V gene's germline CDR1 is KGHSH and CDR2 LQKENI. The CDR3 loop reads CASSPSGLNTEAFF. The CDR3 DNA sequence: TGTGCCAGCTCACCATCAGGGCTTAACACTGAAGCTTTCTTT.